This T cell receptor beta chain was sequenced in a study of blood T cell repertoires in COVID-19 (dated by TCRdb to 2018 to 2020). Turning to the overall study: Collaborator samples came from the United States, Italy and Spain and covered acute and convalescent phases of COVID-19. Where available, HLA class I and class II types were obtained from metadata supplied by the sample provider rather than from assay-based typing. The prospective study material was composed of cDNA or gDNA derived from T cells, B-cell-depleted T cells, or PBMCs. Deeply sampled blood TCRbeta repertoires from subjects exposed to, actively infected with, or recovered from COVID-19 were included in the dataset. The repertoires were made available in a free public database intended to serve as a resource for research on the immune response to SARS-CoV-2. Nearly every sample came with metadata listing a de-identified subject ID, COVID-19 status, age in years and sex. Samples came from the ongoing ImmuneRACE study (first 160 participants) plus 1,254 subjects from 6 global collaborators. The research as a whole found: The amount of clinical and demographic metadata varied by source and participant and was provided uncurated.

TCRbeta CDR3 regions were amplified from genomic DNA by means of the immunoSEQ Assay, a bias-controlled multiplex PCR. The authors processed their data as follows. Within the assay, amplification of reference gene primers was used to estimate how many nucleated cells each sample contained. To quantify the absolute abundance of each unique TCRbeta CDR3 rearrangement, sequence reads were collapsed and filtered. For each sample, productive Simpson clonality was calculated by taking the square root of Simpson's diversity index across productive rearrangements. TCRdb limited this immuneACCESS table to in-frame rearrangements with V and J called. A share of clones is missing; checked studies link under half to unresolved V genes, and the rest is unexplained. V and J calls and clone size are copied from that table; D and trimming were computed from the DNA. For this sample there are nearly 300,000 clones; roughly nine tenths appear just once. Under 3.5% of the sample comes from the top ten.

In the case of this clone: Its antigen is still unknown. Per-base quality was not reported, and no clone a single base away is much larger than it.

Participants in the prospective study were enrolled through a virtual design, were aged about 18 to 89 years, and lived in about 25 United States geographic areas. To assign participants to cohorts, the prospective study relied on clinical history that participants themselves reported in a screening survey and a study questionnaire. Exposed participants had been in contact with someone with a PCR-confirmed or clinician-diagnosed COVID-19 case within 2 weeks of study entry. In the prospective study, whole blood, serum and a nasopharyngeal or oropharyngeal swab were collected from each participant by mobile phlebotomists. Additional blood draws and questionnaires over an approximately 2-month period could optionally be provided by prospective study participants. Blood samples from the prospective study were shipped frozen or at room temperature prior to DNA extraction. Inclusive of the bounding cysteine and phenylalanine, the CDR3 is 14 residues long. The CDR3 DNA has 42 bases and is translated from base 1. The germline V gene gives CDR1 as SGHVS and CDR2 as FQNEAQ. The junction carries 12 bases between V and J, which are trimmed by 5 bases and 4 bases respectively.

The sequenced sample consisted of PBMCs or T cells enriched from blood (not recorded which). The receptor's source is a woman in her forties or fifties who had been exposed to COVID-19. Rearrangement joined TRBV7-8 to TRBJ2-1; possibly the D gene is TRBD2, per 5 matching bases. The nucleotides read TGTGCCAGCAGCCCCCGGGAAGGTTACAATGAGCAGTTCTTC. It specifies CASSPREGYNEQFF.